The T cell receptor (beta chain) described here comes from a study of human T cells and chemical hapten exposure. Findings of the study overall: No alteration of TCRs above 1 in 1000 frequency was seen with DPC sensitization.

Time point indicated: healthy volunteer bleed at 2 weeks. Total RNA extraction was carried out from unfractionated whole blood. V was pared by 6 bases and J by 0 bases, with 9 bases between. The CDR3 is 13 residues long. CDR1 is SGHRS, CDR2 YFSETQ, per germline. This clonotype was found many times. Its matching antigen is unknown. TCRdb processed the RACE reads anew with MiXCR; each CDR3 protein has one entry. The table lists some 90,000 distinct CDR3 sequences, approximately 8.2% of them singletons. The V gene is TRBV5-1, the J gene TRBJ1-1; no clear D. The receptor was isolated from a female donor in good health. Some clones in this sample may be carry-over from other donors' samples. Sequencing input: whole blood. The chain's CDR3 is CASTGGLNTEAFF. As DNA, the CDR3 is TGCGCCAGCACCGGAGGCCTGAACACTGAAGCTTTCTTT. The variable domain in full, completed from reference TRBV5-1 and TRBJ1-1, reads KAGVTQTPRYLIKTRGQQVTLSCSPISGHRSVSWYQQTPGQGLQFLFEYFSETQRNKGNFPGRFSGRQFSNSRSEMNVSTLELGDSALYLCASTGGLNTEAFFGQGTRLTVV.